The clone carrying this T cell receptor beta chain was seen many times. What it binds is not known. The sample comes from a study of T-cell reconstitution after alpha-beta-depleted transplantation in children. Findings and limits, study-wide: Surviving recipient cells, namely T cells and thymic progenitors, were the source of high day-60 TCRbeta diversity in some patients. One year after transplant, T-cell counts and diversity came mostly from newly produced T cells. Two months or so post-transplant, alpha-beta T cells reportedly derived from several hundred expanded graft clones.

As it was prepared, the TCRbeta library received unique molecular identifiers. TCRdb reprocessed the PCR reads with MiXCR, giving one entry per CDR3 protein. The sample contains about 280,000 distinct CDR3 sequences, around 10% of which appear only once. Germline CDR1 is SQVTM and CDR2 is ANQGSEA. V was clipped by 6 bases and J by 5 bases; unmatched bases: 5. The CDR3 has 15 residues. The J gene is TRBJ2-1, the V gene TRBV29-1; 15 bases map to TRBD2. The sequence was collected from a male patient aged 2-15 years who had a stem cell transplant for chronic granulomatous disease, so the T cells may come from the graft donor. The specimen comprised peripheral blood, sampled 180 days after TCRalphabeta/CD19-depleted stem cell transplant. The CDR3 spells CSVDGTSGGNNEQFF. The CDR3 DNA reads TGCAGCGTGGATGGGACTAGCGGGGGGAACAATGAGCAGTTCTTC.